Below, 14 T cell receptor beta chains from the same sample are listed, as sequenced in a study of shared clonotypes between healthy human individuals. TCRdb keeps only in-frame clones here, not all; method: immunoSEQ multiplex PCR. The sample includes around 2.1 million clones, about 92% seen only once; the top ten take about 1.8%. Naive CD8 cells, CD45RO-negative and positively selected for CCR7, excluded terminally differentiated effector memory CD45RA+ cells. Material: naive CD8+ T cells from PBMCs. The receptor source for this set is a man aged 18 to 30 in good health. Some clones in this sample may be carry-over from other donors' samples.

The V gene is TRBV11-3, the J gene TRBJ2-7, with D maybe TRBD1 (5 bases). CDR3 length equals 16 residues. The germline CDR1 and CDR2 sequences are SGHNT and YENEEA. Trimming pared 5 bases from V and 4 bases from J, leaving 21 bases between. The DNA for the CDR3 is TGTGCCAGCAGCCCTCCTTTTGGCGAAGGACAATACGAGCAGTACTTC. It translates to CASSPPFGEGQYEQYF.

The V gene is TRBV5-6, the J gene TRBJ1-1, with D tentatively TRBD1 (6 bases). The CDR3 spans 18 residues. With 4 bases removed from V and 0 bases from J, the gap between germline ends came to 22 bases. Germline CDR1 SGHDT, CDR2 YYEEEE. Written as DNA, the CDR3 is TGTGCCAGCAGCGACACAGGGTTAAGGGGTCGGGTGAACACTGAAGCTTTCTTT. This encodes CASSDTGLRGRVNTEAFF.

In DNA form, the CDR3 reads TGCAGCGTGGCCGGGACTAGCGGGACCCTCAACCACCAAGAGACCCAGTACTTC. It translates to CSVAGTSGTLNHQETQYF. This chain connects TRBV29-1 to TRBJ2-5, with TRBD2 matching over 13 bases. With 6 bases clipped from V and 0 bases from J, the junction kept 13 bases outside the gene matches. CDR1 and CDR2 (germline): SQVTM, ANQGSEA. This CDR3 has 18 residues.

On this clone: In the same sample, other DNA sequences code for this CDR3. V gene TRBV4-1 combines with J gene TRBJ2-5; a possible D gene is TRBD1 (6 bases). The CDR3 contains 14 residues. Looked up from germline, CDR1 is MGHRA and CDR2 is YSYEKL. The V end lost 0 bases, the J end lost 4 bases, and 9 bases lay between the germline ends. This chain's CDR3 is CASSQDARGETQYF. Here the CDR3 DNA reads TGCGCCAGCAGCCAAGATGCCAGGGGAGAGACCCAGTACTTC.

V and J are TRBV7-2 and TRBJ2-3; perhaps TRBD2 as D (6 bases). Germline loops: CDR1 SGHTA, CDR2 FQGNSA. This CDR3 is built from 16 residues. Trimming shortened V by 5 bases and J by 3 bases, and 18 bases separated the two germline ends. CDR3 bases: TGTGCCAGCAGCCATCTAGCGTTCCGTAGGACAGATACGCAGTATTTT. This sequence encodes CASSHLAFRRTDTQYF.

The chain uses TRBV27 and TRBJ1-1; D unresolved. CDR3 size: 14 residues. Germline V gives CDR1 MNHEY, CDR2 SMNVEV (reference sequence). With 4 bases removed from V and 3 bases from J, the gap between germline ends came to 12 bases. This CDR3 is CASSYSHSYTEAFF. DNA for the CDR3: TGTGCCAGCAGTTACTCGCATAGCTACACTGAAGCTTTCTTT.

The gene calls are TRBV15 and TRBJ1-3; D is undetermined. V was trimmed by 0 bases and J by 0 bases, leaving 12 bases between them. Germline V gives CDR1 LNHNV, CDR2 YYDKDF (reference sequence). This CDR3 is built from 17 residues. CDR3 in DNA: TGTGCCACCAGCAGAGAGAGCACCCTATCCTCTGGAAACACCATATATTTT. The encoded protein is CATSRESTLSSGNTIYF.

This chain connects TRBV7-9 to TRBJ2-1, with 15 nucleotides matching TRBD2. The CDR3 has 18 amino acids. CDR1 and CDR2 (germline): SEHNR, FQNEAQ (reference sequence). Germline trimming cut 5 bases from V and 4 bases from J; bases unmatched to any gene: 9. The CDR3 here is CASSPGLAGGPGYNEQFF. The CDR3 bases are TGTGCCAGCAGCCCCGGACTAGCGGGAGGGCCGGGGTACAATGAGCAGTTCTTC.

The rearrangement links TRBV6-1 to TRBJ1-1; TRBD1 agrees at 8 bases. CDR1 and CDR2 (germline): MNHNS, SASEGT. The CDR3 runs to 15 residues. V dropped 4 bases and J dropped 1; count of bases not matched to a gene: 5. CDR3 protein: CASSVIGTGNTEAFF. The DNA of the CDR3 is TGTGCCAGCAGTGTAATAGGGACAGGGAACACTGAAGCTTTCTTT.

In DNA, the CDR3 is TGCGCCAGCAGCACGAGGACAGCCTTACCCTACGAGCAGTACTTC. Residues: CASSTRTALPYEQYF. The chain carries TRBV5-1 and TRBJ2-7, with D possibly matching TRBD1 (6 bases). V lost 4 bases and J lost 2, with 16 bases in between. This CDR3 region has 15 residues. Germline V gives CDR1 SGHRS, CDR2 YFSETQ. Full variable domain (rest looked up from reference TRBV5-1 and TRBJ2-7): KAGVTQTPRYLIKTRGQQVTLSCSPISGHRSVSWYQQTPGQGLQFLFEYFSETQRNKGNFPGRFSGRQFSNSRSEMNVSTLELGDSALYLCASSTRTALPYEQYFGPGTRLTVT.

This chain links TRBV4-3 with TRBJ2-2, with D uncertain. From germline, CDR1 is LGHNA and CDR2 YSLEER. The CDR3 has 14 amino acids. V dropped 0 bases and J dropped 10 bases, with 12 bases sitting between them. As DNA, the CDR3 is TGCGCCAGCAGCCAAGATACGTCAGCTGAGGAGCTGTTTTTT. This codes for CASSQDTSAEELFF.

This chain links TRBV7-9 with TRBJ2-1; D gene uncertain. Germline CDR1 reads SEHNR; CDR2 reads FQNEAQ (reference sequence). Trimming left V 3 bases short and J 5 bases short, with 17 bases between. The CDR3 has 16 amino acids. CDR3: CASSFVAAYGNNEQFF. CDR3 bases: TGTGCCAGCAGCTTTGTGGCAGCTTATGGGAACAATGAGCAGTTCTTC.

V gene TRBV27 combines with J gene TRBJ2-7; 7 nucleotides agree with TRBD2. CDR1 is MNHEY and CDR2 is SMNVEV in the germline V gene (reference sequence). The CDR3 covers 14 residues. The V gene end was trimmed by 2 bases and the J gene end by 3 bases; junction bases not matched to a gene: 4. The chain's CDR3 is CASSLEREGYEQYF. DNA of the CDR3: TGTGCCAGCAGTTTAGAGCGGGAAGGCTACGAGCAGTACTTC.

Turning to this clone: This sample includes further DNA sequences coding for the same CDR3. The rearrangement uses TRBV5-1 and TRBJ2-3; D may correspond to TRBD1 or TRBD2 (5 bases each). The length of the CDR3 is 14 residues. The V and J ends lost 0 bases and 0 bases respectively, with 5 bases between them. Per germline, CDR1 SGHRS and CDR2 YFSETQ. The CDR3 nucleotides are TGCGCCAGCAGCTTGGGGGACAGCACAGATACGCAGTATTTT. It translates to CASSLGDSTDTQYF.